This passage covers 25 T cell receptor beta chains from one sample sequenced in a study of identical twins. TCRdb independently ran MiXCR on the 5' RACE reads; one entry per CDR3 protein. The data contain approximately 300,000 distinct CDR3 sequences, roughly 10% of them singletons. Separately, the same data were catalogued under a study of yellow fever vaccine responses in identical twins.

Sequencing used CD8+ T cells sorted from blood. The receptors shown here come from a woman aged 18-30 years in good health.

Ten or more counts support this clonotype. V gene TRBV12-5 combines with J gene TRBJ2-7; D might be TRBD1 (6 bases). V lost 9 bases to trimming and J lost 6 bases, with 15 bases between them. In germline, CDR1 is LGHNT, CDR2 FRNRAP. The CDR3 runs 12 residues. The CDR3 DNA sequence: TGTGCTAGCATTACAGGGTTCGGCGAGCAGTACTTC. It encodes CASITGFGEQYF.

The chain links TRBV7-6 to TRBJ2-7; no reliable D call. The CDR3 sequence is 12 residues long. Germline values: CDR1 SGHVS, CDR2 FNYEAQ. V lost 8 bases and J lost 7, with 15 bases in between. In DNA form, the CDR3 reads TGTGCCAGCGGGGTCAAAATGGGGGAGCAGTACTTC. It encodes CASGVKMGEQYF.

This chain links TRBV20-1 with TRBJ2-7, with TRBD1 matching over 9 bases. CDR3 size: 15 residues. Germline V gene lookup returns CDR1 DFQATT and CDR2 SNEGSKA (reference sequence). V trimming: 3 bases; J trimming: 2 bases; junction bases outside the gene matches: 8. The CDR3 DNA reads as TGCAGTGCTAGGGAACAGGGGGCTCCCCCCTACGAGCAGTACTTC. It translates to CSAREQGAPPYEQYF.

Only a few counts were recorded for this clonotype. The gene calls are TRBV18 and TRBJ2-5; 11 bases are shared with TRBD1. The CDR3 length is 17 residues. Germline V gives CDR1 KGHSH, CDR2 LQKENI. The V gene end was trimmed by 4 bases and the J gene end by 5 bases; junction bases not matched to a gene: 12. CDR3 in amino acids: CASSLKAPGTGGETQYF. The CDR3 DNA reads TGTGCCAGCTCACTGAAAGCCCCCGGGACAGGGGGGGAGACCCAGTACTTC. Together with reference TRBV18 and TRBJ2-5, the CDR3 gives the full variable domain: NAGVMQNPRHLVRRRGQEARLRCSPMKGHSHVYWYRQLPEEGLKFMVYLQKENIIDESGMPKERFSAEFPKEGPSILRIQQVVRGDSAAYFCASSLKAPGTGGETQYFGPGTRLLVL.

Concerning this clonotype itself: As the CDR3 is not closed by the conserved phenylalanine or tryptophan, this likely results from a read error. The chain couples TRBV18 to TRBJ2-1, with TRBD2 matching over 12 bases. The junction had 4 bases not matched to a gene; V was cut back by 0 bases and J by 7 bases. CDR1 and CDR2 (germline): KGHSH, LQKENI. This CDR3 has 16 residues. CDR3 amino acids: CASSPPLAGGPNEQFL. In DNA, the CDR3 is TGTGCCAGCTCACCACCGCTAGCGGGAGGGCCTAATGAGCAGTTCCTC.

This chain joins TRBV30 and TRBJ2-2, with TRBD1 matching 7 bases. Germline V gene sequence: CDR1 GTSNPN, CDR2 SVGIG (reference sequence). With V trimmed by 1 base and J by 5 bases, 13 bases remained unmatched. The CDR3 runs to 17 residues. CDR3 sequence (DNA): TGTGCCTGGAGTGGGGGCCGGGGACAGAGGGTAACCGGGGAGCTGTTTTTT. This encodes CAWSGGRGQRVTGELFF.

Ten or more counts support this clonotype. The CDR3 spells CASSQDLVYEQYF. The DNA for the CDR3 is TGCGCCAGCAGCCAAGATCTGGTCTACGAGCAGTACTTC. V gene TRBV4-1 combines with J gene TRBJ2-7; D uncertain. The CDR3 totals 13 residues. The V end lost 0 bases, the J end lost 3 bases, and 6 bases lay between the germline ends. The germline CDR1 and CDR2 sequences are MGHRA and YSYEKL.

This clonotype showed up many times. This chain connects TRBV4-3 to TRBJ2-1; D possibly corresponds to TRBD1 (6 bases). Trimming took off 0 bases at V and 0 bases at J, with 12 bases between the two ends. Per the germline V gene, CDR1 is LGHNA and CDR2 is YSLEER. This CDR3 is 17 amino acids long. DNA of the CDR3: TGCGCCAGCAGCCAAGAACTGACAGGCTACTCCTACAATGAGCAGTTCTTC. It codes for CASSQELTGYSYNEQFF.

This clonotype was found once. The J gene is TRBJ2-7, the V gene TRBV29-1; D unresolved. The CDR3 is 11 amino acids. Germline values: CDR1 SQVTM, CDR2 ANQGSEA. The germline V and J ends were trimmed by 5 bases and 3 bases, with 8 bases remaining between them. Here the CDR3 DNA reads TGCAGCGTTCTGGACGGCTACGAGCAGTACTTC. As protein: CSVLDGYEQYF.

The chain combines TRBV5-1 with TRBJ2-1, with a tentative D call TRBD2 (5 bases). The germline CDR1 and CDR2 sequences are SGHRS and YFSETQ. The CDR3 is made up of 15 amino acids. Deletions cut 0 bases from V and 8 bases from J, with 15 bases between. Here the CDR3 reads CASSLVGELRDEQFF. CDR3 bases: TGCGCCAGCAGCTTGGTTGGTGAGCTGAGGGATGAGCAGTTCTTC.

The genes are TRBV7-9 and TRBJ1-1; TRBD1 might be the D (5 bases). Trimming took off 1 base at V and 1 base at J, with 13 bases between the two ends. Germline V gene lookup returns CDR1 SEHNR and CDR2 FQNEAQ (reference sequence). This CDR3 has 16 residues. CDR3 amino acids: CASSLDNGGANTEAFF. The CDR3 region has the DNA TGTGCCAGCAGCTTAGATAATGGGGGAGCGAACACTGAAGCTTTCTTT.

This clonotype was counted many times. V and J are TRBV12-3 or TRBV12-4 and TRBJ1-6, with 9 bases lining up with TRBD1. The CDR3 contains 14 residues. Trimming cost V 3 bases and J 14 bases; bases outside gene matches: 8. As DNA, the CDR3 is TGTGCCAGCAGTTTTACGGGACAGGGTGGAACCCTCCACTTT. This encodes CASSFTGQGGTLHF.

This clonotype was observed a handful of times. This sequence joins TRBV20-1 and TRBJ2-3; D is perhaps TRBD2 (7 bases). The CDR3 loop spans 17 amino acids. CDR1 DFQATT and CDR2 SNEGSKA come from the germline V gene (reference sequence). V dropped 0 bases and J dropped 1 base, with 17 bases sitting between them. DNA of the CDR3: TGCAGTGCTAGAGATTGGGGGGGGCGAAGGGGCACAGATACGCAGTATTTT. The encoded protein is CSARDWGGRRGTDTQYF.

A few counts support this clonotype. CDR3 amino acids: CASSPDRDSSYEQYF. The CDR3 coding sequence is TGCGCCAGCAGCCCGGACAGGGACTCCTCCTACGAGCAGTACTTC. The genes are TRBV4-3 and TRBJ2-7; TRBD1 matches at 8 bases. CDR3 length: 15 amino acids. V was clipped by 4 bases and J by 0 bases; unmatched bases: 5. Per germline, CDR1 LGHNA and CDR2 YSLEER.

The chain links TRBV11-2 to TRBJ1-1; D is unclear. Trimming shortened V by 1 base and J by 1 base, and 10 bases separated the two germline ends. The V gene's germline CDR1 is SGHAT and CDR2 FQNNGV. The CDR3 is 15 residues long. This chain's CDR3 is CASSLGGPRNTEAFF. Written as DNA, the CDR3 is TGTGCCAGCAGCTTAGGGGGTCCACGGAACACTGAAGCTTTCTTT.

This clonotype was picked up a small number of times. The J gene is TRBJ1-1, the V gene TRBV7-9; D call uncertain. The CDR3 sequence is 12 residues long. V lost 5 bases and J 6 bases, leaving 10 bases between the germline ends. Germline V lookup: CDR1 SEHNR, CDR2 FQNEAQ (reference sequence). DNA for the CDR3: TGTGCCAGCAGCCCGGCGCCGTCTGAAGCTTTCTTT. Amino acids: CASSPAPSEAFF.

This clonotype has a count of ten or more. This chain connects TRBV9 to TRBJ2-7; D possibly corresponds to TRBD1 (6 bases). Germline CDR1 reads SGDLS; CDR2 reads YYNGEE. Trimming took off 4 bases at V and 2 bases at J, with 13 bases between the two ends. The CDR3 spans 14 residues. The CDR3 region is CASSHGGQTYEQYF. CDR3 nucleotides: TGTGCCAGCAGCCATGGGGGACAAACCTACGAGCAGTACTTC. Combining the CDR3 with reference TRBV9 and TRBJ2-7 gives the whole variable domain DSGVTQTPKHLITATGQRVTLRCSPRSGDLSVYWYQQSLDQGLQFLIQYYNGEERAKGNILERFSAQQFPDLHSELNLSSLELGDSALYFCASSHGGQTYEQYFGPGTRLTVT.

The chain links TRBV7-3 to TRBJ2-1, with TRBD2 matching 9 bases. Germline-derived CDR1 and CDR2 are SGHTA and FQGTGA. This CDR3 spans 15 amino acids. V shed 1 base, J shed 8 bases, and the junction held 6 bases outside the gene matches. The CDR3 loop reads CASSLMGLAGDEQFF. CDR3 coding DNA: TGTGCCAGCAGCTTAATGGGACTAGCAGGCGATGAGCAGTTCTTC.

The rearrangement joins TRBV5-5 to TRBJ1-2, with a tentative D call TRBD1 (5 bases). The V end lost 0 bases, the J end lost 3 bases, and 12 bases lay between the germline ends. Germline CDR1 SGHKS, CDR2 YYEKEE (reference sequence). The CDR3 sequence is 15 residues long. CDR3 DNA sequence: TGTGCCAGCAGCTTGGTAGGGGCGCGAGACTATGGCTACACCTTC. It translates to CASSLVGARDYGYTF.

J is TRBJ2-1 and V is TRBV27; TRBD1 matches 8 bases. V lost 5 bases and J lost 4; bases outside the gene matches: 7. Germline CDR1 MNHEY, CDR2 SMNVEV (reference sequence). The CDR3 consists of 15 residues. The CDR3 sequence is CASSPGTGSYNEQFF. The CDR3 nucleotides read TGTGCCAGCAGTCCCGGGACAGGCTCATACAATGAGCAGTTCTTC.

Only a few counts were recorded for this clonotype. The gene calls are TRBV7-2 and TRBJ1-5, with 9 bases fitting TRBD1. The length of the CDR3 is 16 residues. Germline CDR1 and CDR2: SGHTA and FQGNSA. J was trimmed by 6 bases and V by 1 base; bases with no gene match: 7. The CDR3 is CASSLVEQGAFQPQHF. DNA of the CDR3: TGTGCCAGCAGCTTAGTTGAACAGGGGGCATTTCAGCCCCAGCATTTT.

This clonotype has a count of ten or more. The V call is TRBV7-9, the J call TRBJ2-1, with D hard to call. Germline V gene data show CDR1 as SEHNR and CDR2 as FQNEAQ (reference sequence). The CDR3 is 13 residues long. V lost 0 bases to trimming and J lost 8 bases, with 8 bases between them. The CDR3 coding sequence is TGTGCCAGCAGCTTAGCCTACCTCGATGAGCAGTTCTTC. Protein sequence: CASSLAYLDEQFF.

This clonotype was counted many times. The chain joins TRBV7-9 to TRBJ2-2; weak D call: TRBD1 (5 bases). The germline CDR1 and CDR2 sequences are SEHNR and FQNEAQ (reference sequence). The CDR3 consists of 12 residues. The V end was cut by 5 bases, the J end by 6 bases, with 7 bases between. CDR3: CASSPTAGELFF. CDR3 DNA: TGTGCCAGCAGCCCGACAGCCGGGGAGCTGTTTTTT.

This clonotype was recorded at least ten times. V and J are TRBV7-2 and TRBJ2-3; D unresolved. V dropped 1 base and J dropped 4 bases, with 3 bases sitting between them. Germline V CDR1 and CDR2: SGHTA, FQGNSA. The CDR3 has 12 amino acids. The DNA for the CDR3 is TGTGCCAGCAGCTTAGACTCAGATACGCAGTATTTT. It codes for CASSLDSDTQYF. The full variable domain, in which reference TRBV7-2 and TRBJ2-3 provide the parts outside the CDR3, is GAGVSQSPSNKVTEKGKDVELRCDPISGHTALYWYRQSLGQGLEFLIYFQGNSAPDKSGLPSDRFSAERTGGSVSTLTIQRTQQEDSAVYLCASSLDSDTQYFGPGTRLTVL.

As to this clonotype: A much larger clone is a single base away; this may be a read error. The chain employs TRBV29-1 and TRBJ2-2; TRBD2 aligns across 7 bases. The ends lost 4 bases at V and 3 bases at J; junction bases unmatched: 11. The germline V gene has CDR1 SQVTM and CDR2 ANQGSEA. The CDR3 contains 16 residues. The CDR3 DNA follows: TGCAGCGTTGCCGGGGAGGCGGCGGGAGACACCGGGGAGCTGTTTTTT. Translation gives CSVAGEAAGDTGELFF.